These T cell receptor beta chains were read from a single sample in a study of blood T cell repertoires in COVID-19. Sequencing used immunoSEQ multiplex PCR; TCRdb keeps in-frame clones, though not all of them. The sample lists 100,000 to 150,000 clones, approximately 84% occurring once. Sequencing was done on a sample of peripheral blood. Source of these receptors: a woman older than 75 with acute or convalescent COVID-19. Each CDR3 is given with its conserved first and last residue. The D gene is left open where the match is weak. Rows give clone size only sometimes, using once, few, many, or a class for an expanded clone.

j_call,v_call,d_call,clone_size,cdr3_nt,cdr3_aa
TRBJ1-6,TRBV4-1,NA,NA,TGCGCCAGCAGCCAAGTACCGGGGAATTCACCCCTCCACTTT,CASSQVPGNSPLHF
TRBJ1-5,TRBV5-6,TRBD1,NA,TGTGCCAGCAGCGAACAGGGGGCTTGGCAGCCCCAGCATTTT,CASSEQGAWQPQHF
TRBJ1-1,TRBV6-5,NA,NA,TGTGCCAGCAGTTACGGTGACAGCTACACTGAAGCTTTCTTT,CASSYGDSYTEAFF
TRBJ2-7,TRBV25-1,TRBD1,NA,TGTGCCAGCAGTGGAACCGGACAGGGCTCCTACGAGCAGTACTTC,CASSGTGQGSYEQYF
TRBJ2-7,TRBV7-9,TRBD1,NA,TGTGCCAGCAGCGCGGACAGGGTTCGCGAGCAGTACTTC,CASSADRVREQYF
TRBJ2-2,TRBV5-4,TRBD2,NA,TGTGCCAGCAGCTCGGGGGGGGTCAACACCGGGGAGCTGTTTTTT,CASSSGGVNTGELFF
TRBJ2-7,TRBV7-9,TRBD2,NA,TGTGCCAGCAGCCGAGGACTAGACTCCTACGAGCAGTACTTC,CASSRGLDSYEQYF
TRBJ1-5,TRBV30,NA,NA,TGTGCCTGGAGTGCCGTTAATAGCAATCAGCCCCAGCATTTT,CAWSAVNSNQPQHF
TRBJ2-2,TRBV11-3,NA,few,TGTGCCAGCAGCTCCCCGCCTATCGGGGAGCTGTTTTTT,CASSSPPIGELFF
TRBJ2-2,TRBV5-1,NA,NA,TGCGCCAGCAGCTTGGGGCGGACCGGGGAGCTGTTTTTT,CASSLGRTGELFF
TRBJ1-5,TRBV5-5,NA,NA,TGTGCCAGCAGCCCCGGCTCGGACTATAGCAATCAGCCCCAGCATTTT,CASSPGSDYSNQPQHF
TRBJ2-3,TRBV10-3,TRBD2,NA,TGTGCCATCAGTGAAGGGGCGGGGGGAATGTATTTT,CAISEGAGGMYF
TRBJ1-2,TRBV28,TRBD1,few,TGTGCCAGCAGTTTATGGACAGGGGGCGCGGGCTATGGCTACACCTTC,CASSLWTGGAGYGYTF
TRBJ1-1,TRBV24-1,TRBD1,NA,TGTGCCACCCCCCACGCCGCGGGACAGGGGTTGACCCCGGGCACTGAAGCTTTCTTT,CATPHAAGQGLTPGTEAFF
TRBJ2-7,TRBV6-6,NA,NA,TGTGCCAGCAGTTACTCACGACAGCTTTACGAGCAGTACTTC,CASSYSRQLYEQYF
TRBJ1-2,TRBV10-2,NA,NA,TGCGCCAGCAGTGACAGGTCTAACTATGGCTACACCTTC,CASSDRSNYGYTF
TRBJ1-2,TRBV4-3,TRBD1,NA,TGCGCCAGCAGCCCTACCGACAGGGAGAACTATGGCTACACCTTC,CASSPTDRENYGYTF
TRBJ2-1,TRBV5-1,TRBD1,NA,TGCGCCAGCAGCTTGGAGAGGGGGCGCCCTGAGTTCTTC,CASSLERGRPEFF
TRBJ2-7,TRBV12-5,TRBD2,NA,TGTGCTAGTGGTTTGGTGCTGGGGTGGGGACTAGCGGTTTCCTACGAGCAGTACTTC,CASGLVLGWGLAVSYEQYF
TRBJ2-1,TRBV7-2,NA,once,TGTGCCAGCAGCCCCCAGAGACTATCCGACAATGAGCAGTTCTTC,CASSPQRLSDNEQFF
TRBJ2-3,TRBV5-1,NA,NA,TGCGCCACCCAGGTAGTAGCGGGCACAGATACGCAGTATTTT,CATQVVAGTDTQYF
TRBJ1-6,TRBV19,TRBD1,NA,TGTGCCAGTAGTACGACAGGGAGGTATTCACCCCTCCACTTT,CASSTTGRYSPLHF
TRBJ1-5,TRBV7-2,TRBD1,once,TGTGCCAGCAGCTTAGGGGCAGGGGGGAATCAGCCCCAGCATTTT,CASSLGAGGNQPQHF
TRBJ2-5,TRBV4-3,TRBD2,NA,TGCGCCAGCAGCCCCTCTTACGGGCGGGGGGGCGTGGAGACCCAGTACTTC,CASSPSYGRGGVETQYF
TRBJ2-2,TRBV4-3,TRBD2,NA,TGCGCCAGCAGCCCAGGCGGACTAGCGGGGGTTAGGACCGGGGAGCTGTTTTTT,CASSPGGLAGVRTGELFF
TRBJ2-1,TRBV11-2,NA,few,TGTGCCAGCAGCTTAGCCGGGGGGCTCTTCGAGCAGTTCTTC,CASSLAGGLFEQFF
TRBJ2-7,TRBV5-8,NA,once,TGTGCCAGCAGCTTGGTTTATCATGGCGGGGTGAACTACGAGCAGTACTTC,CASSLVYHGGVNYEQYF
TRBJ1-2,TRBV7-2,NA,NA,TGTGCCAGCAGCTTAATAAAGAGGGGGGGTAACTATGGCTACACCTTC,CASSLIKRGGNYGYTF
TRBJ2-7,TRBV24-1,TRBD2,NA,TGTGCCACCAGTGATTTCGGGACTAGCGTCGAAGAGCAGTACTTC,CATSDFGTSVEEQYF
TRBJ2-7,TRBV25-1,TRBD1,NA,TGTGCCAGCAGTGAATCAGGTACAGGGGACTACGAGCAGTACTTC,CASSESGTGDYEQYF
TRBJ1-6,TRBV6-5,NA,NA,TGTGCAGTCAGACAGGAGACCGGTTCACCCCTCCACTTT,CAVRQETGSPLHF
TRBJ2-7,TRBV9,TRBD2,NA,TGTGCCAGCAGCCCAATAGCGGGAGCTGTGAACGAGCAGTACTTC,CASSPIAGAVNEQYF
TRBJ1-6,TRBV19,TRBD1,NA,TGTGCCAGTAGTCTGCCAGGGGGGAATTCACCCCTCCACTTT,CASSLPGGNSPLHF
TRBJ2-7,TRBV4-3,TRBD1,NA,TGCGCCAGCAGCCAAGATCGGGGAGACAGGGAACACGAGCAGTACTTC,CASSQDRGDREHEQYF
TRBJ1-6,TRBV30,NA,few,TGTGCCTGGAGTGTGGGGAGGTCGTATAATTCACCCCTCCACTTT,CAWSVGRSYNSPLHF
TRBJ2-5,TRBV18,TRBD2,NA,TGTGCCAGCTCACTGGGACTAGCGGGCCAACAAGAGACCCAGTACTTC,CASSLGLAGQQETQYF
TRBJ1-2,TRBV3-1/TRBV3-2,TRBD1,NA,TGTGCCAGCAGCCAAGTTTATCGCGGGACAGGGGTTTATGGCTACACCTTC,CASSQVYRGTGVYGYTF
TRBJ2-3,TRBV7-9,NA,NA,TGTGCCAGCAGCTTAGAGAGCGATACGCAGTATTTT,CASSLESDTQYF
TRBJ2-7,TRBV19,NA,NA,TGTGCCAGTAGTATAGGCGAGGCAGGGTCCTACGAGCAGTACTTC,CASSIGEAGSYEQYF
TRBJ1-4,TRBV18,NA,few,TGTGCCAGCTCACCCCCCGTGCAGGGTAATGAAAAACTGTTTTTT,CASSPPVQGNEKLFF
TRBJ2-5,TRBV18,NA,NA,TGTGCCAGCTCACCAAGTATCAGTAGCGGAGGAGAGACCCAGTACTTC,CASSPSISSGGETQYF
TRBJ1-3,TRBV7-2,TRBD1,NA,TGTGCCAGCAGGCCAACAGGGGGCGCGAGCTCTGGAAACACCATATATTTT,CASRPTGGASSGNTIYF
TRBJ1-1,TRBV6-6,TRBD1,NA,TGTGCCAGTACAGGGGGTGGCACTGAAGCTTTCTTT,CASTGGGTEAFF
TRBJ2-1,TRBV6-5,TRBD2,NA,TGTGCCAGCAGGCAGACTAGCTCTGGCATCAATGAGCAGTTCTTC,CASRQTSSGINEQFF
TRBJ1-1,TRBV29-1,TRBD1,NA,TGCAGCGTTATTTGGACAGGGAAGGCTGAAGCTTTCTTT,CSVIWTGKAEAFF
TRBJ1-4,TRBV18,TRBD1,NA,TGTGCCAGCTCATCAGACAGGGGGAATGAAAAACTGTTTTTT,CASSSDRGNEKLFF